The following is a T cell receptor beta chain sequence with its context. The sample is drawn from a study of blood T cell repertoires in COVID-19. CDR1 LGHDT and CDR2 YNNKEL come from the germline V gene (reference sequence). This CDR3 has 15 amino acids. Trimming stripped 1 base from V and 4 bases from J, with 11 bases between. Authors' analysis steps: The authors estimated nucleated cell counts from reference gene primer amplification. TCRdb's table, derived via immunoSEQ multiplex PCR, lists solely in-frame clones and lacks some. The DNA gave D and trimming, while V, J and clone size come from that table. The repertoire consists of some 240,000 clones, with around nine tenths occurring once and the leading ten covering less than 7.5%.

The V gene is TRBV3-1 (or the pseudogene TRBV3-2), the J gene TRBJ1-3; D ambiguous. The TCR sequence derives from a man aged 55 to 70 who had recovered from COVID-19. Material for sequencing was peripheral blood. CDR3 DNA: TGTGCCAGCAGCCAAGGCGGTGGTCCAGGAAACACCATATATTTT. Translating gives CASSQGGGPGNTIYF.